The sequence of this TCR beta chain was determined in a study of cytomegalovirus exposure and HLA in healthy donors. General observations from the study: Altogether, 150 or so TCR beta chains were recorded as cytomegalovirus-associated.

Comments on this clone: Its antigen is unidentified.

Looked up from germline, CDR1 is KGHSH and CDR2 is LQKENI. The CDR3 has 13 amino acids. The trim removed 6 bases at V and 5 bases at J, leaving 1 base unmatched. A multiplex PCR was run with 60 Vbeta primers and 13 Jbeta primers. Libraries were prepared by immunoSEQ multiplex PCR; TCRdb keeps only in-frame clonotypes and omits some of them. The table lists tens of thousands of clones, 65% to 70% of them singletons, with roughly 15% in the top ten. This sequence joins TRBV18 and TRBJ2-5; 12 nucleotides align to TRBD2. Sample: PBMCs. This sequence was found in a male donor in good health and CMV-seropositive. The CDR3 here is CASSLAGGETQYF. In DNA, the CDR3 is TGTGCCAGCTCGCTAGCGGGAGGGGAGACCCAGTACTTC.